Listed here are 16 T cell receptor beta chains from one sample, sequenced in a study of blood T cell repertoires in COVID-19. TCRdb's copy holds only in-frame clones and misses some; the assay was immunoSEQ multiplex PCR. The sample yields some 95,000 clones, over 75% seen once. Sequences were obtained from peripheral blood. The receptors here all came from an older man with acute or convalescent COVID-19.

This clone was seen a few times. V usage is TRBV4-1 and J usage is TRBJ1-1, with D possibly being TRBD1 (5 bases). The CDR3 extends over 14 amino acids. From germline, CDR1 is MGHRA and CDR2 YSYEKL. V was pared by 0 bases and J by 1 base, with 6 bases between. CDR3 coding DNA: TGCGCCAGCAGCCAAGACCAGGGGAACACTGAAGCTTTCTTT. Its translation is CASSQDQGNTEAFF.

The rearrangement links TRBV5-1 to TRBJ2-1, with 8 bases aligning to TRBD2. This CDR3 has 15 residues. Germline V gives CDR1 SGHRS, CDR2 YFSETQ. After removal of 4 bases from V and 1 base from J, the junction contained 4 bases not matched to a gene. The CDR3 bases are TGCGCCAGCAGCCCGGGAGGGCTATCCTACAATGAGCAGTTCTTC. Translation gives CASSPGGLSYNEQFF.

This sequence joins TRBV5-6 and TRBJ2-7; D might be TRBD1 (5 bases). V was pared by 4 bases and J by 0 bases, with 11 bases between. The CDR3 loop spans 14 amino acids. Germline V gives CDR1 SGHDT, CDR2 YYEEEE. CDR3 sequence: CASSPRAFSYEQYF. The DNA for the CDR3 is TGTGCCAGCAGCCCCAGGGCCTTCTCCTACGAGCAGTACTTC.

This clone was recorded once. The chain joins TRBV27 to TRBJ1-1, with 7 bases lining up with TRBD1. J lost 3 bases, V lost 0 bases, and 1 base had no gene match. This CDR3 is 14 amino acids long. Germline lookup yields CDR1 MNHEY and CDR2 SMNVEV (reference sequence). CDR3 coding DNA: TGTGCCAGCAGTTTATCCAGGGGGTACACTGAAGCTTTCTTT. It translates to CASSLSRGYTEAFF.

A note on this clone: Other DNA sequences in this sample translate to the same CDR3. The chain employs TRBV7-2 and TRBJ2-3; a possible D gene is TRBD1 (5 bases). Germline V lookup: CDR1 SGHTA, CDR2 FQGNSA. Trimming shortened V by 3 bases and J by 6 bases, and 10 bases separated the two germline ends. The CDR3 sequence is 13 residues long. The CDR3 sequence: CASSLGLGDTQYF. For the CDR3, the DNA is TGTGCCAGCAGCTTGGGGCTTGGCGATACGCAGTATTTT.

The chain joins TRBV2 to TRBJ1-4, with D perhaps matching TRBD1 (5 bases). The CDR3 contains 14 residues. Germline V gene sequence: CDR1 SNHLY, CDR2 FYNNEI. V was clipped by 3 bases and J by 6 bases, with 11 bases between them. The CDR3 sequence: CASSDGGVDEKLFF. In DNA, the CDR3 is TGTGCCAGCAGTGATGGAGGGGTGGATGAAAAACTGTTTTTT.

This chain joins TRBV2 and TRBJ2-1, with 7 nucleotides matching TRBD1. The CDR3 consists of 11 residues. Germline V gives CDR1 SNHLY, CDR2 FYNNEI. J was trimmed by 10 bases and V by 5 bases; bases with no gene match: 2. CDR3 amino acids: CASSRQGEQFF. CDR3 DNA sequence: TGTGCCAGCAGTCGACAGGGCGAGCAGTTCTTC.

The genes are TRBV30 and TRBJ1-5, with 9 bases aligning to TRBD1. This CDR3 contains 15 residues. CDR1 is GTSNPN and CDR2 is SVGIG in the germline V gene (reference sequence). V trimming: 3 bases; J trimming: 4 bases; junction bases outside the gene matches: 7. The CDR3 nucleotides read TGTGCCTGGAGGGGACAGGGTGGGGTAAATCAGCCCCAGCATTTT. This codes for CAWRGQGGVNQPQHF. Full variable domain (remainder filled in from reference TRBV30 and TRBJ1-5): SQTIHQWPATLVQPVGSPLSLECTVEGTSNPNLYWYRQAAGRGLQLLFYSVGIGQISSEVPQNLSASRPQDRQFILSSKKLLLSDSGFYLCAWRGQGGVNQPQHFGDGTRLSIL.

This clone was recorded a few times. The chain joins TRBV23-1 to TRBJ1-5; D is unclear. TRBV23-1 is marked as an open reading frame, function uncertain. This CDR3 comprises 14 residues. V lost 1 base, J lost 3 bases, and 7 bases lay in between. This chain's CDR3 is CASSQWQVNQPQHF. Written as DNA, the CDR3 is TGCGCCAGCAGTCAATGGCAGGTCAATCAGCCCCAGCATTTT.

The chain uses TRBV29-1 and TRBJ2-5; D is unresolved. Germline V gives CDR1 SQVTM, CDR2 ANQGSEA. The CDR3 extends over 14 amino acids. V was trimmed by 3 bases and J by 2 bases, leaving 13 bases between them. CDR3 in amino acids: CSVDANRPQETQYF. The DNA for the CDR3 is TGCAGCGTTGACGCAAACAGACCGCAAGAGACCCAGTACTTC.

The chain combines TRBV7-3 with TRBJ1-1, with D uncertain. Trimming removed 2 bases from V and 4 bases from J, with 11 bases in between. This CDR3 comprises 14 residues. Germline V CDR1 and CDR2: SGHTA, FQGTGA. CDR3 residues: CASSLVGTGTEAFF. DNA for the CDR3: TGTGCCAGCAGCTTAGTCGGTACCGGCACTGAAGCTTTCTTT.

The rearrangement uses TRBV18 and TRBJ1-2; no reliable D call. The length of the CDR3 is 15 residues. Germline CDR1 KGHSH, CDR2 LQKENI. Trimming removed 0 bases from V and 0 bases from J, with 8 bases in between. CDR3 coding DNA: TGTGCCAGCTCACCACCGAGAGGATCTAACTATGGCTACACCTTC. The encoded protein is CASSPPRGSNYGYTF.

This clone came up once. This sequence joins TRBV7-2 and TRBJ2-5; TRBD1 matches 8 bases. The germline V gene encodes CDR1 SGHTA and CDR2 FQGNSA. This CDR3 is 14 amino acids long. Trimming took 5 bases from V and 1 from J; bases not matched to a gene: 3. In DNA form, the CDR3 reads TGTGCCAGCAGCCGGACAGGGCTCCAAGAGACCCAGTACTTC. Residues: CASSRTGLQETQYF.

The V and J genes are TRBV3-1 (or the pseudogene TRBV3-2) and TRBJ1-5; 9 bases map to TRBD1. Germline-derived CDR1 and CDR2 are LGHDT and YNNKEL (reference sequence). This CDR3 is 15 amino acids long. Trimming cost V 4 bases and J 6 bases; bases outside gene matches: 7. CDR3 DNA sequence: TGTGCCAGCAGCCCCTCTACAGGGGGCCTTCAGCCCCAGCATTTT. Translated: CASSPSTGGLQPQHF.

This chain connects TRBV2 to TRBJ1-2, with 11 bases aligning to TRBD1. From germline, CDR1 is SNHLY and CDR2 FYNNEI. The V segment lost 6 bases and the J segment 3 bases; nucleotides outside the gene matches: 12. The CDR3 has 17 amino acids. The CDR3 DNA reads TGTGCCAGCAGCTACCGGGACAGGGGGGAGTTCGACTATGGCTACACCTTC. This encodes CASSYRDRGEFDYGYTF. Drawing the rest from reference TRBV2 and TRBJ1-2, the complete variable domain is EPEVTQTPSHQVTQMGQEVILRCVPISNHLYFYWYRQILGQKVEFLVSFYNNEISEKSEIFDDQFSVERPDGSNFTLKIRSTKLEDSAMYFCASSYRDRGEFDYGYTFGSGTRLTVV.

The chain joins TRBV5-1 to TRBJ2-7; TRBD2 agrees at 9 bases. V dropped 9 bases and J dropped 7; count of bases not matched to a gene: 20. Germline values: CDR1 SGHRS, CDR2 YFSETQ. The CDR3 spans 16 residues. The DNA of the CDR3 is TGCGCCACGGGACTAGCCGAAAATGCCCCTTTCGGTGAGCAGTACTTC. Its translation is CATGLAENAPFGEQYF.